Following are 5 T cell receptor beta chains from one sample sequenced in a study of T cell repertoires in cytomegalovirus infection. TCRdb re-derived calls from the reads in MiXCR, one entry per CDR3 protein. The sample includes some 50,000 distinct CDR3 sequences, under 25% of them seen just once. Their antigens are not known. The sequencing here drew on CD8+ T cells from cultured PBMCs, taken from culture after CMV antigen stimulation. These receptors were collected from a human donor in good health (CMV status not recorded). Some clones in this sample may be carry-over from other donors' samples.

In its sample, this clonotype was seen a few times. This sequence joins TRBV7-9 and TRBJ1-1; no firm D call. V gave up 1 base and J gave up 3 bases, with 6 bases separating them. The CDR3 extends over 13 amino acids. The germline V gene has CDR1 SEHNR and CDR2 FQNEAQ (reference sequence). The CDR3 nucleotides read TGTGCCAGCAGCTTAGGGGATTACACTGAAGCTTTCTTT. This codes for CASSLGDYTEAFF.

This clonotype occurred a few times. This chain links TRBV27 with TRBJ2-3; D is undetermined. V was pared by 2 bases and J by 1 base, with 10 bases between. This CDR3 is 15 amino acids long. Germline V gene data show CDR1 as MNHEY and CDR2 as SMNVEV (reference sequence). The CDR3: CASSLSTFRTDTQYF. The CDR3, as DNA: TGTGCCAGCAGTTTAAGCACTTTTCGCACAGATACGCAGTATTTT.

This clonotype was observed a few times. CDR3 sequence reads: CASSPRTSGFSYNEQFF. The CDR3 nucleotides are TGCGCCAGCAGCCCCCGGACTAGCGGGTTCTCCTACAATGAGCAGTTCTTC. V and J are TRBV4-3 and TRBJ2-1; TRBD2 aligns across 11 bases. Losses at the gene ends were 4 bases for V and 0 bases for J; bases not matched to a gene: 5. The CDR3 spans 17 residues. The germline V gene encodes CDR1 LGHNA and CDR2 YSLEER.

This clonotype was counted between two and nine times. The V gene is TRBV7-6, the J gene TRBJ2-1; 11 bases are a match to TRBD1. V lost 3 bases and J lost 8; bases outside the gene matches: 6. The CDR3 covers 15 residues. Germline V gene lookup returns CDR1 SGHVS and CDR2 FNYEAQ. CDR3 amino acids: CASSFRDRGIDEQFF. The CDR3 DNA is TGTGCCAGCAGCTTCCGGGACAGGGGGATCGATGAGCAGTTCTTC.

CDR3 sequence reads: CAISDPRAEYNEQFF. CDR3 in DNA: TGTGCCATCAGTGATCCCAGGGCTGAATACAATGAGCAGTTCTTC. The chain carries TRBV10-3 and TRBJ2-1; D possibly corresponds to TRBD1 (5 bases). Germline lookup yields CDR1 ENHRY and CDR2 SYGVKD. Trimming stripped 3 bases from V and 4 bases from J, with 13 bases between. This CDR3 region has 15 residues.